The 23 T cell receptor beta chains presented below share a single source sample, sequenced in a study of blood T cell repertoires in COVID-19. TCRdb's copy holds only in-frame clones and misses some; the assay was immunoSEQ multiplex PCR. The sample consists of roughly 230,000 clones, 82% of them appearing once. Specimen: PBMCs or T cells enriched from blood (not recorded which). These receptors all come from a woman aged 55-75 years who had recovered from COVID-19.

The V gene is TRBV6-4, the J gene TRBJ1-1, with 7 bases fitting TRBD1. Germline V gives CDR1 MRHNA, CDR2 SNTAGT. The CDR3 loop spans 15 amino acids. The trim removed 3 bases at V and 2 bases at J, leaving 6 bases unmatched. The CDR3 sequence is CASSEQGGENTEAFF. CDR3 DNA sequence: TGTGCCAGCAGTGAACAAGGGGGCGAAAACACTGAAGCTTTCTTT.

This chain connects TRBV3-1 (or the pseudogene TRBV3-2) to TRBJ2-1; 10 nucleotides align to TRBD2. Unmatched junction bases numbered 15, after V lost 4 bases and J lost 3 bases. CDR3 length: 19 residues. In germline, CDR1 is LGHDT, CDR2 YNNKEL (reference sequence). CDR3 amino acids: CASSPSSFLAGEFYNEQFF. CDR3 DNA: TGTGCCAGCAGCCCATCTTCTTTTCTAGCGGGAGAATTCTACAATGAGCAGTTCTTC.

The chain has TRBV7-9 and TRBJ2-3, with TRBD2 as a possible D gene (5 bases). Germline CDR1 is SEHNR and CDR2 is FQNEAQ (reference sequence). The CDR3 runs 16 residues. V was shortened by 1 base and J by 1 base, with 12 bases between the two germline ends. In DNA form, the CDR3 reads TGTGCCAGCAGCTTAGGGTCGGCGGGCGGCACAGATACGCAGTATTTT. This gives the protein CASSLGSAGGTDTQYF. Looking up the rest from reference TRBV7-9 and TRBJ2-3 gives the full variable domain: DTGVSQNPRHKITKRGQNVTFRCDPISEHNRLYWYRQTLGQGPEFLTYFQNEAQLEKSRLLSDRFSAERPKGSFSTLEIQRTEQGDSAMYLCASSLGSAGGTDTQYFGPGTRLTVL.

The V call is TRBV16, the J call TRBJ2-1, with a weak D call TRBD2 (6 bases). V was shortened by 0 bases and J by 4 bases, with 13 bases between the two germline ends. Germline V gene sequence: CDR1 KGHSY, CDR2 FQNENV. The CDR3 runs to 16 residues. The CDR3 protein is CASSQSALREYNEQFF. The CDR3 DNA reads TGTGCCAGCAGCCAATCAGCCCTGCGGGAATACAATGAGCAGTTCTTC.

V usage is TRBV10-2 and J usage is TRBJ2-1, with 12 bases fitting TRBD2. CDR3 length: 16 amino acids. Germline CDR1 is WSHSY and CDR2 is SAAADI. The V gene end was trimmed by 5 bases and the J gene end by 0 bases; junction bases not matched to a gene: 2. CDR3 sequence reads: CASSPTSGSSYNEQFF. DNA of the CDR3: TGCGCCAGCAGTCCGACTAGCGGGAGCTCCTACAATGAGCAGTTCTTC.

This chain joins TRBV7-6 and TRBJ2-7; D is uncertain. Germline CDR1 reads SGHVS; CDR2 reads FNYEAQ. The CDR3 contains 13 residues. V was clipped by 2 bases and J by 3 bases, with 8 bases between them. CDR3 sequence: CASSLTARYEQYF. CDR3 DNA: TGTGCCAGCAGCTTAACTGCACGCTACGAGCAGTACTTC.

This chain links TRBV5-8 with TRBJ2-3; 8 nucleotides line up with TRBD1. The junction had 8 bases not matched to a gene; V was cut back by 0 bases and J by 5 bases. This CDR3 is built from 16 residues. Germline CDR1 SGHTS, CDR2 YDEGEE. CDR3 region: CASSLAGRGPGDTQYF. Here the CDR3 DNA reads TGTGCCAGCAGCTTGGCTGGCAGGGGGCCGGGAGATACGCAGTATTTT.

This clone was counted only a few times. V is TRBV12-3 or TRBV12-4 and J is TRBJ2-7, with D uncertain. CDR3 length: 11 residues. V gave up 1 base and J gave up 9 bases, with 7 bases separating them. CDR3 DNA: TGTGCCAGCAGTTTAGGGGCAGGGCAGTACTTC. As protein: CASSLGAGQYF.

The rearrangement links TRBV19 to TRBJ2-1, with TRBD1 matching over 11 bases. CDR1 and CDR2 (germline): LNHDA, SQIVND (reference sequence). V shed 5 bases, J shed 7 bases, and the junction held 13 bases outside the gene matches. This CDR3 spans 17 amino acids. CDR3 sequence (DNA): TGTGCCAGTAGTTCCCGACTGGACAGGGGGCGCAGGAATGAGCAGTTCTTC. It is translated as CASSSRLDRGRRNEQFF.

V usage is TRBV5-5 and J usage is TRBJ1-2, with D possibly TRBD1 on 5 matching bases. The length of the CDR3 is 17 residues. Germline V gives CDR1 SGHKS, CDR2 YYEKEE (reference sequence). V was trimmed by 1 base and J by 1 base, leaving 17 bases between them. CDR3 sequence: CASSLSDSSLINYGYTF. In DNA, the CDR3 is TGTGCCAGCAGCTTGTCCGACAGCTCCTTAATTAACTATGGCTACACCTTC.

CDR3: CASSPGQYSGNTIYF. The CDR3 nucleotides are TGTGCCAGCAGTCCCGGACAGTACTCTGGAAACACCATATATTTT. This sequence joins TRBV6-6 and TRBJ1-3; maybe TRBD1 (6 bases). The CDR3 contains 15 residues. CDR1 MNHNY and CDR2 SVGAGI come from the germline V gene (reference sequence). Trimming pared 5 bases from V and 0 bases from J, leaving 11 bases between.

This chain uses TRBV5-6 with TRBJ1-1; D unresolved. V was shortened by 0 bases and J by 6 bases, with 15 bases between the two germline ends. The CDR3 runs 15 residues. Germline lookup yields CDR1 SGHDT and CDR2 YYEEEE. The chain's CDR3 is CASSLDPGPGAEAFF. DNA for the CDR3: TGTGCCAGCAGCTTGGATCCTGGGCCCGGGGCTGAAGCTTTCTTT.

This chain connects TRBV5-1 to TRBJ2-3; 10 bases map to TRBD1. With 0 bases clipped from V and 4 bases from J, the junction kept 5 bases outside the gene matches. CDR1 is SGHRS and CDR2 is YFSETQ in the germline V gene. The CDR3 is 16 residues long. The CDR3 nucleotides read TGCGCCAGCAGCTTGGGCGGGGACAGGGGTGCAGATACGCAGTATTTT. It is translated as CASSLGGDRGADTQYF. Together with reference TRBV5-1 and TRBJ2-3, the CDR3 gives the full variable domain: KAGVTQTPRYLIKTRGQQVTLSCSPISGHRSVSWYQQTPGQGLQFLFEYFSETQRNKGNFPGRFSGRQFSNSRSEMNVSTLELGDSALYLCASSLGGDRGADTQYFGPGTRLTVL.

The chain employs TRBV6-5 and TRBJ2-7; the match to TRBD1 covers 10 bases. Germline CDR1 reads MNHEY; CDR2 reads SVGAGI. The J segment lost 3 bases and the V segment lost 7 bases, leaving 3 bases of the junction unmatched. The CDR3 length is 13 residues. This CDR3 is CASTRDRGYEQYF. The CDR3 DNA follows: TGTGCCAGCACCCGGGACAGGGGCTACGAGCAGTACTTC.

This chain uses TRBV3-1 (or the pseudogene TRBV3-2) with TRBJ2-1; D is possibly TRBD2 (7 bases). The CDR3 consists of 16 residues. Germline V gives CDR1 LGHDT, CDR2 YNNKEL (reference sequence). V was shortened by 4 bases and J by 0 bases, with 13 bases between the two germline ends. The CDR3 DNA reads as TGTGCCAGCAGCCGGGGGCGGGGGAGCTCCTACAATGAGCAGTTCTTC. Encoded protein: CASSRGRGSSYNEQFF.

The V and J genes are TRBV30 and TRBJ1-3; D unclear. This CDR3 is built from 14 residues. Germline CDR1 GTSNPN, CDR2 SVGIG (reference sequence). The germline V and J ends were trimmed by 0 bases and 0 bases, with 6 bases remaining between them. CDR3 amino acids: CAWSVTTSGNTIYF. CDR3 DNA sequence: TGTGCCTGGAGTGTAACAACCTCTGGAAACACCATATATTTT. Variable domain in full (rest from reference TRBV30 and TRBJ1-3): SQTIHQWPATLVQPVGSPLSLECTVEGTSNPNLYWYRQAAGRGLQLLFYSVGIGQISSEVPQNLSASRPQDRQFILSSKKLLLSDSGFYLCAWSVTTSGNTIYFGEGSWLTVV.

This clone came up once. V gene TRBV2 combines with J gene TRBJ1-3, with D uncertain. The CDR3 length is 15 residues. Germline loops: CDR1 SNHLY, CDR2 FYNNEI. Trimming removed 0 bases at V and 3 bases at J, with 9 bases between. The chain's CDR3 is CASSEARTSGNTIYF. The CDR3 nucleotides read TGTGCCAGCAGTGAAGCCCGAACAAGTGGAAACACCATATATTTT.

The chain is built from TRBV5-1 and TRBJ2-3; D might be TRBD2 (7 bases). Germline CDR1 is SGHRS and CDR2 is YFSETQ. V was trimmed by 1 base and J by 4 bases, leaving 16 bases between them. The CDR3 runs to 16 residues. Written as DNA, the CDR3 is TGCGCCAGCAGCTTGTTGGGGGGGCGAGGTGCAGATACGCAGTATTTT. Amino acids: CASSLLGGRGADTQYF.

This rearrangement joins TRBV4-3 to TRBJ1-6, with 10 bases aligning to TRBD1. This CDR3 contains 16 residues. Unmatched junction bases numbered 6, after V lost 1 base and J lost 9 bases. CDR1 LGHNA and CDR2 YSLEER come from the germline V gene. This chain's CDR3 is CASSQGGQGFISPLHF. The CDR3 nucleotides read TGCGCCAGCAGCCAAGGGGGACAGGGGTTTATTTCACCCCTCCACTTT.

The chain is built from TRBV7-8 and TRBJ2-6; D unclear. The V end was cut by 5 bases, the J end by 0 bases, with 14 bases between. This CDR3 comprises 17 residues. Germline CDR1 SGHVS, CDR2 FQNEAQ. The CDR3 region is CASSLGDFLSGANVLTF. In nucleotides, the CDR3 is TGTGCCAGCAGCCTCGGAGACTTTCTCTCTGGGGCCAACGTCCTGACTTTC. The full variable domain, rest sourced from reference TRBV7-8 and TRBJ2-6, is GAGVSQSPRYKVAKRGQDVALRCDPISGHVSLFWYQQALGQGPEFLTYFQNEAQLDKSGLPSDRFFAERPEGSVSTLKIQRTQQEDSAVYLCASSLGDFLSGANVLTFGAGSRLTVL.

V and J are TRBV14 and TRBJ1-2, with a possible D match to TRBD1 (6 bases). The CDR3 runs to 14 residues. Deletions cut 0 bases from V and 4 bases from J, with 9 bases between. CDR1 SGHDN and CDR2 FVKESK come from the germline V gene. This chain's CDR3 is CASSQDLGAYGYTF. The CDR3 bases are TGTGCCAGCAGCCAAGATCTGGGGGCCTATGGCTACACCTTC.

The chain couples TRBV2 to TRBJ2-4; maybe TRBD2 (6 bases). This CDR3 has 15 amino acids. V was shortened by 2 bases and J by 7 bases, with 15 bases between the two germline ends. CDR1 is SNHLY, CDR2 FYNNEI, per germline. The CDR3: CASSERRDGGNIQYF. The CDR3 bases are TGTGCCAGCAGTGAAAGGCGGGATGGGGGGAACATTCAGTACTTC.

The DNA for the CDR3 is TGTGCCAGCAGTTTAAGACTGCCCTATGGCTACACCTTC. It translates to CASSLRLPYGYTF. This sequence joins TRBV12-3 or TRBV12-4 and TRBJ1-2; D gene ambiguous. The CDR3 spans 13 residues. Trimming removed 2 bases from V and 4 bases from J, with 8 bases in between.